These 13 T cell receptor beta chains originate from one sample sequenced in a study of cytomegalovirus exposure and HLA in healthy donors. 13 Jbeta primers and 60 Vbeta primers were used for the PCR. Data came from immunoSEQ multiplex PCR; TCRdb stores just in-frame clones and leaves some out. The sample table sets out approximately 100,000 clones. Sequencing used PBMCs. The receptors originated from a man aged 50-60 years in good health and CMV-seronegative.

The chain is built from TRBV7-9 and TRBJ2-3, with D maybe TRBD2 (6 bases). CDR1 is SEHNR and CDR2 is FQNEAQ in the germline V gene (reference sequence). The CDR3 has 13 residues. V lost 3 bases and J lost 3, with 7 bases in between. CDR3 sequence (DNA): TGTGCCAGCAGCTTCGGGGGAACAGATACGCAGTATTTT. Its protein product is CASSFGGTDTQYF. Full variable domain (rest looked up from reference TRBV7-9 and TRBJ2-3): DTGVSQNPRHKITKRGQNVTFRCDPISEHNRLYWYRQTLGQGPEFLTYFQNEAQLEKSRLLSDRFSAERPKGSFSTLEIQRTEQGDSAMYLCASSFGGTDTQYFGPGTRLTVL.

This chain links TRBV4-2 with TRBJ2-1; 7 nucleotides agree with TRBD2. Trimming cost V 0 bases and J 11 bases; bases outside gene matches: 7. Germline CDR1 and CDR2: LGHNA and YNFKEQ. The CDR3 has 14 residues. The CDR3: CASSQDLRDYKQFF. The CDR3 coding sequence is TGTGCCAGCAGCCAAGATCTCCGGGACTACAAGCAGTTCTTC.

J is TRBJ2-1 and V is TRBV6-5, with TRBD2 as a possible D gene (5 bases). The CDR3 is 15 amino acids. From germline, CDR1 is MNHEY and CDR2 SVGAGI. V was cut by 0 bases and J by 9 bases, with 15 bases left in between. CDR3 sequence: CASSYSNSGGGEQFF. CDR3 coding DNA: TGTGCCAGCAGTTACTCGAACTCCGGAGGCGGTGAGCAGTTCTTC.

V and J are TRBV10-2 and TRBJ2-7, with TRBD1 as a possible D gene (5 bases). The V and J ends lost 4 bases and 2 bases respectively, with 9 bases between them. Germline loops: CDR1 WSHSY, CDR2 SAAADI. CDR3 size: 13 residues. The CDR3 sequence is CASSGAGTYEQYF. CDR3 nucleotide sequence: TGCGCCAGCAGTGGTGCAGGGACCTACGAGCAGTACTTC.

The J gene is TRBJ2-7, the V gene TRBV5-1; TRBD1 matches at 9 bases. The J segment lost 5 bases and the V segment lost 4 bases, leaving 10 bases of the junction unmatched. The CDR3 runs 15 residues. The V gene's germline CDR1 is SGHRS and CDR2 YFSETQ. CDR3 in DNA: TGCGCCAGCAGCCCGACCGGGACAGGGTCCAACGAGCAGTACTTC. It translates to CASSPTGTGSNEQYF.

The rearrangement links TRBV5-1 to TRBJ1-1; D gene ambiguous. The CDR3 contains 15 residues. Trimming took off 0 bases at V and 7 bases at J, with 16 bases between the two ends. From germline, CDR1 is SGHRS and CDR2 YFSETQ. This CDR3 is CASSLGGSRSGEAFF. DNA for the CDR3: TGCGCCAGCAGCTTGGGTGGAAGTCGAAGCGGTGAAGCTTTCTTT.

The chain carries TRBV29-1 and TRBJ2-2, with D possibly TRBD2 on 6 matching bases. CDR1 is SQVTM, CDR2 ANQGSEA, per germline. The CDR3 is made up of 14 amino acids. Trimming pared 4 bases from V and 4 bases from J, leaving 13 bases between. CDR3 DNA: TGCAGCGTTGCCTCAGGGAGGACCACCGGGGAGCTGTTTTTT. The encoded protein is CSVASGRTTGELFF.

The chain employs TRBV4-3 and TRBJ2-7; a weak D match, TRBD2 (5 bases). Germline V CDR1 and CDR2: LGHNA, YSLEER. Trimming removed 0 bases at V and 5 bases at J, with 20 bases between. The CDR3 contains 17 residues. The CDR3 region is CASSQDVATQLIHEQYF. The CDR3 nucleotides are TGCGCCAGCAGCCAAGATGTAGCGACCCAATTAATCCACGAGCAGTACTTC.

CDR3 nucleotides: TGTGCCAGCAGCCAAACTACTAGGGGGGGGGAGTACTTC. Translated, it gives CASSQTTRGGEYF. The V gene is TRBV4-2, the J gene TRBJ2-4; the D gene is possibly TRBD2 (7 bases). The CDR3 covers 13 residues. The V gene lost 2 bases and the J gene lost 14 bases, with 16 bases spanning the gap. Looked up from germline, CDR1 is LGHNA and CDR2 is YNFKEQ.

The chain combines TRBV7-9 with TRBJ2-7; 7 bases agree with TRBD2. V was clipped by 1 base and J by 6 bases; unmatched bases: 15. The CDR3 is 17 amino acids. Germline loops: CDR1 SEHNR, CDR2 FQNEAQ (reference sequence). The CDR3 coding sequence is TGTGCCAGCAGCTTAGTTCCTTGGACTAGTAGTTTGGGCGAGCAGTACTTC. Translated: CASSLVPWTSSLGEQYF.

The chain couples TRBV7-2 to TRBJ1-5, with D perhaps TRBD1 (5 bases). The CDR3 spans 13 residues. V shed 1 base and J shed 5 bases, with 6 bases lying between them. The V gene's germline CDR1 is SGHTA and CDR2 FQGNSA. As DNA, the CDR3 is TGTGCCAGCAGCTTAGTACAGGATCAGCCCCAGCATTTT. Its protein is CASSLVQDQPQHF.

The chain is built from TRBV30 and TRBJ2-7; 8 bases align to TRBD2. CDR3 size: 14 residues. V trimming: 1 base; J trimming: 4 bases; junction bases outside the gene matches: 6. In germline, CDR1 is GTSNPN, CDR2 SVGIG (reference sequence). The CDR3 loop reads CAWSGSGSMYEQYF. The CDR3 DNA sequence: TGTGCCTGGAGTGGGAGCGGGAGTATGTACGAGCAGTACTTC.

In DNA form, the CDR3 reads TGTGCCAGCTCACCACTTTACCCCCCGGGCACCGGGGAGCTGTTTTTT. As protein: CASSPLYPPGTGELFF. The rearrangement joins TRBV18 to TRBJ2-2, with no clear D. Germline lookup yields CDR1 KGHSH and CDR2 LQKENI. The CDR3 is made up of 16 amino acids. With 1 base removed from V and 4 bases from J, the gap between germline ends came to 13 bases.